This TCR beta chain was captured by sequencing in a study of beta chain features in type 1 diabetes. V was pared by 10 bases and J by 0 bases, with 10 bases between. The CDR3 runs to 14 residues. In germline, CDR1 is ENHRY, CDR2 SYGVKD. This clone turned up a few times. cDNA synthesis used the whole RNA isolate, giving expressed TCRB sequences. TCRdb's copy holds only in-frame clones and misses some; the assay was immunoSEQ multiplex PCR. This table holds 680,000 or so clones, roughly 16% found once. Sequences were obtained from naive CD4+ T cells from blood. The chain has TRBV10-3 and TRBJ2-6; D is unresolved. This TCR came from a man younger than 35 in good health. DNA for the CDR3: TGTGCCACCCGGTACGGCTCTGGGGCCAACGTCCTGACTTTC. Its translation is CATRYGSGANVLTF.